These 29 T cell receptor beta chains came from one sample sequenced in a study of blood T cell repertoires in COVID-19. Sequencing was performed with immunoSEQ multiplex PCR; in TCRdb, only in-frame clones are kept and a portion is missing. The sample contains roughly 140,000 clones, 80% to 90% of which appear only once. The sequencing sample was made of peripheral blood. These receptors all stem from an older woman with active COVID-19.

V is TRBV5-6 and J is TRBJ1-2; TRBD1 agrees at 7 bases. J gave up 4 bases and V 1 base, and 10 bases lay outside the gene matches. Germline V gene data show CDR1 as SGHDT and CDR2 as YYEEEE. CDR3 length equals 16 residues. CDR3 sequence (DNA): TGTGCCAGCAGCTTGTCGACAGGGCACCTCTTCTATGGCTACACCTTC. This codes for CASSLSTGHLFYGYTF.

V usage is TRBV7-9 and J usage is TRBJ2-2; D is undetermined. CDR3 size: 13 residues. Trimming shortened V by 2 bases and J by 5 bases, and 6 bases separated the two germline ends. Germline V CDR1 and CDR2: SEHNR, FQNEAQ (reference sequence). The CDR3 sequence is CASSLTMTGELFF. As DNA, the CDR3 is TGTGCCAGCAGCTTAACTATGACCGGGGAGCTGTTTTTT.

The V and J genes are TRBV9 and TRBJ2-1, with 11 bases lining up with TRBD2. This CDR3 is 15 amino acids long. V shed 4 bases, J shed 7 bases, and the junction held 7 bases outside the gene matches. The germline V gene encodes CDR1 SGDLS and CDR2 YYNGEE. As DNA, the CDR3 is TGTGCCAGCAGCTGGAGGACTAGCGGGTATAATGAGCAGTTCTTC. Amino acid sequence: CASSWRTSGYNEQFF. Variable domain in full (rest from reference TRBV9 and TRBJ2-1): DSGVTQTPKHLITATGQRVTLRCSPRSGDLSVYWYQQSLDQGLQFLIQYYNGEERAKGNILERFSAQQFPDLHSELNLSSLELGDSALYFCASSWRTSGYNEQFFGPGTRLTVL.

This clone appeared a few times. The rearrangement joins TRBV29-1 to TRBJ1-2; no clear D gene. CDR3 length: 15 amino acids. CDR1 SQVTM and CDR2 ANQGSEA come from the germline V gene. Trimming stripped 1 base from V and 0 bases from J, with 12 bases between. CDR3: CSVEGGPAPNYGYTF. The CDR3, as DNA: TGCAGCGTTGAAGGAGGGCCAGCACCTAACTATGGCTACACCTTC.

This chain's CDR3 is CASSPTAGTAVFYNSPLHF. The CDR3 coding sequence is TGTGCCAGCAGTCCAACCGCCGGGACAGCCGTTTTCTATAATTCACCCCTCCACTTT. The V call is TRBV28, the J call TRBJ1-6; 7 nucleotides match TRBD1. The CDR3 loop spans 19 amino acids. J lost 3 bases, V lost 5 bases, and 16 bases had no gene match. Germline CDR1 and CDR2: MDHEN and SYDVKM.

The rearrangement joins TRBV7-3 to TRBJ2-2; weak D call: TRBD2 (6 bases). The CDR3 sequence is 14 residues long. Germline values: CDR1 SGHTA, CDR2 FQGTGA. The V end lost 4 bases, the J end lost 1 base, and 7 bases lay between the germline ends. The CDR3 loop is CASSWGGNTGELFF. CDR3 in DNA: TGTGCCAGCAGCTGGGGAGGGAACACCGGGGAGCTGTTTTTT.

The chain is built from TRBV7-2 and TRBJ2-7; maybe TRBD1 (6 bases). V shed 5 bases and J shed 2 bases, with 10 bases lying between them. CDR1 is SGHTA, CDR2 FQGNSA, per germline. This CDR3 is 13 amino acids long. The CDR3 loop is CASSDGQTYEQYF. The DNA of the CDR3 is TGTGCCAGCAGCGATGGACAGACCTACGAGCAGTACTTC.

This rearrangement joins TRBV28 to TRBJ1-5, with D possibly being TRBD1 (5 bases). V was shortened by 5 bases and J by 5 bases, with 13 bases between the two germline ends. The germline V gene has CDR1 MDHEN and CDR2 SYDVKM. The CDR3 covers 14 residues. CDR3 region: CASSPGPGDQPQHF. The CDR3 coding sequence is TGTGCCAGCAGTCCAGGGCCCGGAGATCAGCCCCAGCATTTT.

CDR3 residues: CASSTTSGTYEQYF. The CDR3 region has the DNA TGTGCCAGCAGCACGACTAGCGGCACCTACGAGCAGTACTTC. The chain is built from TRBV7-2 and TRBJ2-7; 9 positions match TRBD2. Unmatched junction bases numbered 4, after V lost 5 bases and J lost 2 bases. The CDR3 extends over 14 amino acids. From germline, CDR1 is SGHTA and CDR2 FQGNSA.

The chain joins TRBV4-3 to TRBJ1-6; 8 bases fit TRBD1. The CDR3 runs to 16 residues. Looked up from germline, CDR1 is LGHNA and CDR2 is YSLEER. The trim removed 0 bases at V and 8 bases at J, leaving 6 bases unmatched. The CDR3 protein is CASSQEGHRGDSPLHF. CDR3 coding DNA: TGCGCCAGCAGCCAAGAGGGTCACAGGGGGGATTCACCCCTCCACTTT.

This chain uses TRBV24-1 with TRBJ2-3, with D possibly TRBD1 on 5 matching bases. V lost 4 bases and J lost 3, with 13 bases in between. The CDR3 consists of 15 residues. Germline CDR1 and CDR2: KGHDR and SFDVKD. As DNA, the CDR3 is TGTGCCACCAGTGACCCAGGGATTAGGACAGATACGCAGTATTTT. Translated: CATSDPGIRTDTQYF.

The J gene is TRBJ2-3, the V gene TRBV18, with D tentatively TRBD2 (5 bases). CDR3 length: 15 residues. The V end was cut by 1 base, the J end by 4 bases, with 12 bases between. CDR1 KGHSH and CDR2 LQKENI come from the germline V gene. This chain's CDR3 is CASSPQGVEADTQYF. The CDR3 DNA reads as TGTGCCAGCTCACCACAGGGAGTGGAGGCAGATACGCAGTATTTT. The variable domain in full, with the rest retrieved from reference TRBV18 and TRBJ2-3, is NAGVMQNPRHLVRRRGQEARLRCSPMKGHSHVYWYRQLPEEGLKFMVYLQKENIIDESGMPKERFSAEFPKEGPSILRIQQVVRGDSAAYFCASSPQGVEADTQYFGPGTRLTVL.

The chain combines TRBV24-1 with TRBJ2-1, with D possibly TRBD2 on 6 matching bases. This CDR3 comprises 13 residues. Germline V gives CDR1 KGHDR, CDR2 SFDVKD. V lost 2 bases and J lost 10, with 11 bases in between. CDR3: CATSDSVREEQFF. CDR3 coding DNA: TGTGCCACCAGTGATTCCGTACGGGAGGAGCAGTTCTTC.

The chain carries TRBV9 and TRBJ2-3; 14 bases agree with TRBD2. CDR1 and CDR2 (germline): SGDLS, YYNGEE. Unmatched junction bases numbered 14, after V lost 4 bases and J lost 4 bases. The CDR3 contains 19 residues. The CDR3 region is CASSLGLAGANIVADTQYF. DNA of the CDR3: TGTGCCAGCAGCCTGGGACTAGCGGGAGCAAATATAGTCGCAGATACGCAGTATTTT.

The chain employs TRBV27 and TRBJ2-6, with D hard to call. The CDR3 is made up of 17 amino acids. The germline gives CDR1 MNHEY, CDR2 SMNVEV (reference sequence). The V gene lost 3 bases and the J gene lost 0 bases, with 12 bases spanning the gap. CDR3 amino acids: CASSLVSAISGANVLTF. Written as DNA, the CDR3 is TGTGCCAGCAGTTTGGTCAGCGCTATCTCTGGGGCCAACGTCCTGACTTTC.

This clone has just a few counts. V is TRBV7-6 and J is TRBJ1-5; no firm D call. Germline V gene lookup returns CDR1 SGHVS and CDR2 FNYEAQ. The CDR3 runs 15 residues. Trimming cost V 6 bases and J 0 bases, with 12 bases left between them. The CDR3 DNA sequence: TGTGCCAGCAGGGACTCAGGCTATAGCAATCAGCCCCAGCATTTT. It is translated as CASRDSGYSNQPQHF.

This chain joins TRBV4-1 and TRBJ2-3; D is uncertain. V lost 1 base to trimming and J lost 4 bases, with 12 bases between them. The germline CDR1 and CDR2 sequences are MGHRA and YSYEKL. The CDR3 has 15 amino acids. The CDR3 sequence is CASSQGRANADTQYF. CDR3 bases: TGCGCCAGCAGCCAAGGGCGAGCGAACGCAGATACGCAGTATTTT.

The V call is TRBV6-5, the J call TRBJ2-7, with D perhaps matching TRBD1 (6 bases). The CDR3 is made up of 13 amino acids. From germline, CDR1 is MNHEY and CDR2 SVGAGI. Trimming took off 7 bases at V and 8 bases at J, with 18 bases between the two ends. The CDR3 protein is CASTGGGQGKQYF. In DNA, the CDR3 is TGTGCCAGCACTGGGGGTGGGCAGGGGAAGCAGTACTTC.

This chain links TRBV12-5 with TRBJ1-1; TRBD1 matches at 7 bases. Per the germline V gene, CDR1 is LGHNT and CDR2 is FRNRAP. V trimming: 3 bases; J trimming: 8 bases; junction bases outside the gene matches: 6. The CDR3 has 13 residues. CDR3 sequence (DNA): TGTGCTAGTGGTTTATCGGGCAGGGGGGAAGCTTTCTTT. Translation gives CASGLSGRGEAFF.

V usage is TRBV9 and J usage is TRBJ2-1, with 13 positions matching TRBD2. CDR3 size: 17 residues. Germline V gives CDR1 SGDLS, CDR2 YYNGEE. J lost 5 bases, V lost 4 bases, and 9 bases had no gene match. DNA of the CDR3: TGTGCCAGCAGCACTTCCGGGACTAGCGGGGCAAACAATGAGCAGTTCTTC. It translates to CASSTSGTSGANNEQFF.

This rearrangement joins TRBV20-1 to TRBJ2-1; no clear D gene. Per the germline V gene, CDR1 is DFQATT and CDR2 is SNEGSKA (reference sequence). V shed 6 bases and J shed 9 bases, with 27 bases lying between them. The CDR3 runs to 16 residues. The CDR3 DNA sequence: TGCAGTGCCAGTAACCTAGGTGGGTCTAGGTTCGGTGAGCAGTTCTTC. Protein: CSASNLGGSRFGEQFF.

The chain carries TRBV18 and TRBJ2-7; TRBD2 aligns across 14 bases. CDR1 and CDR2 from the germline V gene are KGHSH and LQKENI. After removal of 3 bases from V and 3 bases from J, the junction contained 13 bases not matched to a gene. The CDR3 consists of 19 residues. CDR3 nucleotide sequence: TGTGCCAGCTCACCTCTTCCGGGACTAGCGGGAGAACGTCACTACGAGCAGTACTTC. Protein sequence: CASSPLPGLAGERHYEQYF. Together with reference TRBV18 and TRBJ2-7, the CDR3 gives the full variable domain: NAGVMQNPRHLVRRRGQEARLRCSPMKGHSHVYWYRQLPEEGLKFMVYLQKENIIDESGMPKERFSAEFPKEGPSILRIQQVVRGDSAAYFCASSPLPGLAGERHYEQYFGPGTRLTVT.

The chain joins TRBV2 to TRBJ2-5; 8 nucleotides align to TRBD2. Trimming cost V 4 bases and J 5 bases; bases outside gene matches: 6. The CDR3 length is 14 residues. Germline V gene lookup returns CDR1 SNHLY and CDR2 FYNNEI. The CDR3 sequence is CASSVSGSSETQYF. The DNA for the CDR3 is TGTGCCAGCAGTGTAAGCGGGAGTAGTGAGACCCAGTACTTC. The complete variable domain, with remaining parts taken from reference TRBV2 and TRBJ2-5, reads EPEVTQTPSHQVTQMGQEVILRCVPISNHLYFYWYRQILGQKVEFLVSFYNNEISEKSEIFDDQFSVERPDGSNFTLKIRSTKLEDSAMYFCASSVSGSSETQYFGPGTRLLVL.

As DNA, the CDR3 is TGTGCCAGCAGCCCCGAGGCGGGGGAGGAGACCCAGTACTTC. Its translation: CASSPEAGEETQYF. The V gene is TRBV4-2, the J gene TRBJ2-5, with 7 bases identical to TRBD2. The germline gives CDR1 LGHNA, CDR2 YNFKEQ. The junction had 7 bases not matched to a gene; V was cut back by 4 bases and J by 5 bases. The CDR3 runs to 14 residues.

The chain is built from TRBV30 and TRBJ2-5; tentative D call: TRBD2 (7 bases). V gave up 8 bases and J gave up 1 base, with 17 bases separating them. The CDR3 covers 14 residues. Germline V CDR1 and CDR2: GTSNPN, SVGIG (reference sequence). CDR3: CAGAPGGGQETQYF. The CDR3 nucleotides are TGTGCCGGCGCCCCGGGGGGCGGCCAAGAGACCCAGTACTTC.

This chain joins TRBV6-5 and TRBJ2-2; TRBD2 might be the D (6 bases). The CDR3 has 13 amino acids. Trimming pared 8 bases from V and 2 bases from J, leaving 9 bases between. Germline V CDR1 and CDR2: MNHEY, SVGAGI. CDR3 loop: CASAGLNTGELFF. DNA of the CDR3: TGTGCCAGCGCGGGGCTAAACACCGGGGAGCTGTTTTTT.

The chain employs TRBV7-9 and TRBJ2-7, with D perhaps matching TRBD2 (6 bases). Germline V gene data show CDR1 as SEHNR and CDR2 as FQNEAQ (reference sequence). The CDR3 totals 15 residues. V lost 3 bases and J lost 3, with 15 bases in between. The CDR3 reads CASSFVSSTSYEQYF. In DNA form, the CDR3 reads TGTGCCAGCAGCTTTGTCTCCTCGACTAGCTACGAGCAGTACTTC.

The chain links TRBV30 to TRBJ2-3, with TRBD1 as a possible D gene (5 bases). There are 13 residues in the CDR3. Trimming took off 3 bases at V and 4 bases at J, with 11 bases between the two ends. CDR1 is GTSNPN and CDR2 is SVGIG in the germline V gene (reference sequence). As DNA, the CDR3 is TGTGCCTGGAGCGTGAAGGGGTCAGATACGCAGTATTTT. Translated, it gives CAWSVKGSDTQYF. The variable domain in full, with the rest retrieved from reference TRBV30 and TRBJ2-3, is SQTIHQWPATLVQPVGSPLSLECTVEGTSNPNLYWYRQAAGRGLQLLFYSVGIGQISSEVPQNLSASRPQDRQFILSSKKLLLSDSGFYLCAWSVKGSDTQYFGPGTRLTVL.

This rearrangement joins TRBV6-5 to TRBJ2-1; 8 positions match TRBD1. Trimming took 2 bases from V and 14 from J; bases not matched to a gene: 5. This CDR3 contains 12 residues. Germline lookup yields CDR1 MNHEY and CDR2 SVGAGI. The CDR3 bases are TGTGCCAGCAGTTACCCTGACAGGGGAGAGTTCTTC. The encoded protein is CASSYPDRGEFF.